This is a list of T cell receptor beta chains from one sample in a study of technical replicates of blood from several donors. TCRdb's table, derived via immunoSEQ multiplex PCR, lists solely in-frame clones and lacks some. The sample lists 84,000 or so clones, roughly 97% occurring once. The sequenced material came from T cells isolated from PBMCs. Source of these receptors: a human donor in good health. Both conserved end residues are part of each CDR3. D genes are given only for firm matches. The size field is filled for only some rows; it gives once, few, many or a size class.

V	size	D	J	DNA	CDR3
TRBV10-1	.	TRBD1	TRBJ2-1	TGCGCCAGCAGCGGGGGACAGGGGGGGTCCTACAATGAGCAGTTCTTC	CASSGGQGGSYNEQFF
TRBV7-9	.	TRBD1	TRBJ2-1	TGTGCCAGCAGCGAGGGACAGGCTTGGGATGAGCAGTTCTTC	CASSEGQAWDEQFF
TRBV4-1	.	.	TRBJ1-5	TGCGCCAGCAGCCCGCAGGGTGGGAATCAGCCCCAGCATTTT	CASSPQGGNQPQHF
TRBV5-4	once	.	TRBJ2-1	TGTGCCAGCGCACGGGGGTTTTCCTACAATGAGCAGTTCTTC	CASARGFSYNEQFF
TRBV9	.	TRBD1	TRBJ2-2	TGTGCCAGCAGCCCCAGGACAGGGGTCGGCGGGGAGCTGTTTTTT	CASSPRTGVGGELFF
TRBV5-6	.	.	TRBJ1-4	TGTGCCAGCAGCCGAGGTGAAAAACTGTTTTTT	CASSRGEKLFF
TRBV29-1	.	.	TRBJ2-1	TGCAGCGTTGACAGGGGCGATGAGCAGTTCTTC	CSVDRGDEQFF
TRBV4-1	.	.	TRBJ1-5	TGCGCCAGCAGCCATTTCTTAGGGGATTGGCAGCCCCAGCATTTT	CASSHFLGDWQPQHF
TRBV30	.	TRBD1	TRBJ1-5	TGTGCCTGGAGTGACGAACAGGGGAGCCTACCCCAGCATTTT	CAWSDEQGSLPQHF
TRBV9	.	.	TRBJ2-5	TGTGCCAGCAGCGTAGTGATGGGAGGGACCCAGTACTTC	CASSVVMGGTQYF
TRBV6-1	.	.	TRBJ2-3	TGTGCCAGCAGTTTGCCAGGGGTTGGAGCAGATACGCAGTATTTT	CASSLPGVGADTQYF
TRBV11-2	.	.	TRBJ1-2	TGTGCCAGCAGCTTAGAATTCGCAGGATTACATGGCTACACCTTC	CASSLEFAGLHGYTF
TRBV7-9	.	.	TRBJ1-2	TGTGCCAGCGGACACGGGGGGCTGCGCTATGGCTACACCTTC	CASGHGGLRYGYTF
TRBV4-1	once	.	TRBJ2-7	TGCGCCAGCAGCCAAGAAGACGGGAAGAGTTACGAGCAGTACTTC	CASSQEDGKSYEQYF
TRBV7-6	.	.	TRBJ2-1	TGTGCCAGCAGCTCAAGGCGAGGGTCCTGGGGGCAGTTCTTC	CASSSRRGSWGQFF
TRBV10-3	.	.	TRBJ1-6	TGTGCCATCAGTGGGCCAGGGGAGGGATCACCCCTCCACTTT	CAISGPGEGSPLHF
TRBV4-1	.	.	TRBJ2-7	TGCGCCAGCAGCCAAGAAGAGCGGTCGGCCTACGAGCAGTACTTC	CASSQEERSAYEQYF